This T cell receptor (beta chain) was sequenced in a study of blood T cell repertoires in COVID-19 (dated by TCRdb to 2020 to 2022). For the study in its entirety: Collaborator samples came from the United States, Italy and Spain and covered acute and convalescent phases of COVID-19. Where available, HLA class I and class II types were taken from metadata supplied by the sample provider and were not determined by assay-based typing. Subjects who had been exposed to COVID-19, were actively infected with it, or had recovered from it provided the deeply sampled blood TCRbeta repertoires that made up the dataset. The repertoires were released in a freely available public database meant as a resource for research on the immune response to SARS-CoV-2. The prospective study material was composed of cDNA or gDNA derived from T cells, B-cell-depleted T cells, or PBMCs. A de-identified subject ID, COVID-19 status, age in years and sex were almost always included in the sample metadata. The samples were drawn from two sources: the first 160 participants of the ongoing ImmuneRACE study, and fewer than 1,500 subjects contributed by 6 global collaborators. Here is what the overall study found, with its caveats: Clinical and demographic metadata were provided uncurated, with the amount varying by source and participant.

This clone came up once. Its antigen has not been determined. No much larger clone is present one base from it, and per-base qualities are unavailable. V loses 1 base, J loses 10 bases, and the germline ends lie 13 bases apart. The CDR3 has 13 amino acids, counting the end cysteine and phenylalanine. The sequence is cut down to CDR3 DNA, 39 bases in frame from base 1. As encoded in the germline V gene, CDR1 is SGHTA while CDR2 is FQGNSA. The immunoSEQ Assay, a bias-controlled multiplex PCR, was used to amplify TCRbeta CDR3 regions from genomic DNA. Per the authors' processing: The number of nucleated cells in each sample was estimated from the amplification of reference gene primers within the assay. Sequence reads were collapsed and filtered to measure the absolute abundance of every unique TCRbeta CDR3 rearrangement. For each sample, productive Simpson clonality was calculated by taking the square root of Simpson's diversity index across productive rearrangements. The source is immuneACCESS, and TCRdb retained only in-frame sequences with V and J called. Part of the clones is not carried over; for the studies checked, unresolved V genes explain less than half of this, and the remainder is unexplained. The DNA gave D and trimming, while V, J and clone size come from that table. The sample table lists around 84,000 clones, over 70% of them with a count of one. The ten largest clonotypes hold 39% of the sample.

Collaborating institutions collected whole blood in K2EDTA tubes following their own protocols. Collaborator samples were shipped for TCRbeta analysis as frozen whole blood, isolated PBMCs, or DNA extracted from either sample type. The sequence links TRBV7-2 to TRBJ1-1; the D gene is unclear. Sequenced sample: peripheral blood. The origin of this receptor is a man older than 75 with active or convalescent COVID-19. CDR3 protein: CASSLGAPGAAFF. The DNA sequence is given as TGTGCCAGCAGCTTAGGTGCGCCCGGTGCAGCTTTCTTT. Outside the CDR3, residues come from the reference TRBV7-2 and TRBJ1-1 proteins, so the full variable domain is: GAGVSQSPSNKVTEKGKDVELRCDPISGHTALYWYRQSLGQGLEFLIYFQGNSAPDKSGLPSDRFSAERTGGSVSTLTIQRTQQEDSAVYLCASSLGAPGAAFFGQGTRLTVV.